These T cell receptor beta chains were read from a single sample in a study of untreated major depressive disorder. Sequencing was performed with immunoSEQ multiplex PCR; in TCRdb, only in-frame clones are kept and a portion is missing. The data show approximately 20,000 clones, with approximately 89% seen just once and about 5% held by the top ten. The sequencing input was CD4+ T cells from PBMCs. These receptors originate from a woman aged 25-40 years in good health. Both conserved end residues are part of each CDR3. D genes are given only for firm matches. Where a row states a size, it is once, few, many or the class of an expanded clone; other rows omit it.

V: TRBV18
J: TRBJ1-1
size: -
D: -
DNA: TGTGCCAGCTCACCCCCCGGAGGGGTCACTGAAGCTTTCTTT
CDR3: CASSPPGGVTEAFF

V: TRBV10-3
J: TRBJ2-6
size: -
D: -
DNA: TGTGCCATCAGCCGGGAATCTGGGGCCAACGTCCTGACTTTC
CDR3: CAISRESGANVLTF

V: TRBV7-2
J: TRBJ2-7
size: -
D: TRBD2
DNA: TGTGCCAGCAGCTTAGCGGGAGGGCTCTACGAGCAGTACTTC
CDR3: CASSLAGGLYEQYF

V: TRBV7-9
J: TRBJ1-1
size: -
D: -
DNA: TGTGCCAGCAGCCATACAGGGCCCACTGAAGCTTTCTTT
CDR3: CASSHTGPTEAFF

V: TRBV2
J: TRBJ1-1
size: -
D: TRBD1
DNA: TGTGCCAGCAGACCGGACAGGGGGAACACTGAAGCTTTCTTT
CDR3: CASRPDRGNTEAFF

V: TRBV27
J: TRBJ1-2
size: -
D: -
DNA: TGTGCCAGCAGTTCGGACGCGACCTATGGCTACACCTTC
CDR3: CASSSDATYGYTF

V: TRBV7-6
J: TRBJ1-1
size: -
D: -
DNA: TGTGCCAGCAGCTTAGCGTTTACAGGGATGACTGAAGCTTTCTTT
CDR3: CASSLAFTGMTEAFF

V: TRBV18
J: TRBJ2-1
size: -
D: TRBD2
DNA: TGTGCCAGCTTCACCTCGGGACTAGCGGGGATGAATGAGCAGTTCTTC
CDR3: CASFTSGLAGMNEQFF

V: TRBV11-2
J: TRBJ1-2
size: -
D: -
DNA: TGTGCCAGCAGCTTCGGTGACAGGCTAAACTATGGCTACACCTTC
CDR3: CASSFGDRLNYGYTF

V: TRBV28
J: TRBJ1-6
size: -
D: -
DNA: TGTGCCAGCATGAACGGTGTACTAGTATCAAATTCACCCCTCCACTTT
CDR3: CASMNGVLVSNSPLHF

V: TRBV6-6
J: TRBJ1-5
size: -
D: -
DNA: TGTGCCAGCAGTTACCCAGGTGCTAGCAATCAGCCCCAGCATTTT
CDR3: CASSYPGASNQPQHF

V: TRBV9
J: TRBJ2-2
size: -
D: -
DNA: TGTGCCAGCAGCGGGGGGACGGGCCTGAACACCGGGGAGCTGTTTTTT
CDR3: CASSGGTGLNTGELFF

V: TRBV30
J: TRBJ2-5
size: -
D: TRBD1
DNA: TGTGCCTGGGGCCGGGACAGGGACATAGGGACCCAGTACTTC
CDR3: CAWGRDRDIGTQYF

V: TRBV5-4
J: TRBJ1-2
size: once
D: TRBD1
DNA: TGTGCCAGCAGCCTCCGGGACAGTTCTTGGGGCTACACCTTC
CDR3: CASSLRDSSWGYTF

V: TRBV7-9
J: TRBJ2-5
size: -
D: TRBD2
DNA: TGTGCCAGCAGCCCTGGACTAGCGGGGGGTAACCAAGAGACCCAGTACTTC
CDR3: CASSPGLAGGNQETQYF

V: TRBV7-2
J: TRBJ1-2
size: -
D: -
DNA: TGTGCCAGCAGCTCACAGGGCTTGGGCTACACCTTC
CDR3: CASSSQGLGYTF

V: TRBV9
J: TRBJ2-7
size: -
D: TRBD1
DNA: TGTGCCAGCAGCGCCACCGGGACAGGGGGCGAGTACTTC
CDR3: CASSATGTGGEYF

V: TRBV18
J: TRBJ2-5
size: -
D: -
DNA: TGTGCCAGCTCACCACCGTTAGGTACCTGGGAGACCCAGTACTTC
CDR3: CASSPPLGTWETQYF

V: TRBV19
J: TRBJ2-1
size: -
D: -
DNA: TGTGCCAGTAGTAGGAACCAACTAGTGTCCTACAATGAGCAGTTCTTC
CDR3: CASSRNQLVSYNEQFF

V: TRBV7-9
J: TRBJ2-7
size: -
D: -
DNA: TGTGCCAGCAGCTTCGGTAGCCTCTACGAGCAGTACTTC
CDR3: CASSFGSLYEQYF

V: TRBV30
J: TRBJ1-6
size: -
D: TRBD1
DNA: TGTGCCTGCCAGGGGGCCGGCGGATCACCCCTCCACTTT
CDR3: CACQGAGGSPLHF

V: TRBV7-2
J: TRBJ2-1
size: once
D: TRBD1
DNA: TGTGCCAGCAGCCTAGAAGGACAGGGTTCCTACAATGAGCAGTTCTTC
CDR3: CASSLEGQGSYNEQFF

V: TRBV5-1
J: TRBJ1-1
size: -
D: -
DNA: TGCGCCAGCAGCTTCTCGGGGATTGAGGAAGCTTTCTTT
CDR3: CASSFSGIEEAFF

V: TRBV2
J: TRBJ2-1
size: -
D: -
DNA: TGTGCCAGCAGGCAGTACGACAATGAGCAGTTCTTC
CDR3: CASRQYDNEQFF

V: TRBV5-1
J: TRBJ2-1
size: once
D: TRBD1
DNA: TGCGCCAGCAGCCGGGACAGGTACAATGAGCAGTTCTTC
CDR3: CASSRDRYNEQFF

V: TRBV28
J: TRBJ1-5
size: -
D: -
DNA: TGTGCCAGCAGTTCTCCTAGCAATCAGCCCCAGCATTTT
CDR3: CASSSPSNQPQHF

V: TRBV5-4
J: TRBJ1-1
size: -
D: TRBD1
DNA: TGTGCCAGCAGCGGACAGGGGGCGACTGAAGCTTTCTTT
CDR3: CASSGQGATEAFF

V: TRBV29-1
J: TRBJ1-1
size: -
D: -
DNA: TGCAGCGTGAGGGAACAGGGCCCGAACACTGAAGCTTTCTTT
CDR3: CSVREQGPNTEAFF

V: TRBV5-4
J: TRBJ1-4
size: -
D: TRBD1
DNA: TGTGCCAGCAGCCTCGGAGGACAGGGGCCTGAAAAACTGTTTTTT
CDR3: CASSLGGQGPEKLFF

V: TRBV2
J: TRBJ1-4
size: once
D: -
DNA: TGTGCCAGCAGCCCCCGCCGGGGAGGGGAAAAACTGTTTTTT
CDR3: CASSPRRGGEKLFF

V: TRBV29-1
J: TRBJ2-2
size: -
D: -
DNA: TGCAGCGTCGGACCCCTTGGGGCCGGGGAGCTGTTTTTT
CDR3: CSVGPLGAGELFF

V: TRBV7-2
J: TRBJ2-2
size: -
D: TRBD2
DNA: TGTGCCAGCAGCTCGTTCGGGGGGGACACCGGGGAGCTGTTTTTT
CDR3: CASSSFGGDTGELFF

V: TRBV19
J: TRBJ1-2
size: -
D: TRBD1
DNA: TGTGCCAGTAGTCGGACAGGCAACTATGGCTACACCTTC
CDR3: CASSRTGNYGYTF

V: TRBV10-3
J: TRBJ1-2
size: -
D: -
DNA: TGTGCCATCAGTCCCCAGGTGGGGGATGGCTACACCTTC
CDR3: CAISPQVGDGYTF

V: TRBV10-3
J: TRBJ1-1
size: -
D: -
DNA: TGTGCCATCAGCCAACAGGAGAACACTGAAGCTTTCTTT
CDR3: CAISQQENTEAFF